The rows below give T cell receptor beta chains drawn from one sample of a study of T cell responses to AZD1222 COVID-19 vaccine. Repertoires were generated with immunoSEQ multiplex PCR, while TCRdb's copy carries only in-frame clones and drops some. This sample has approximately 120,000 clones, with around 90% found just once. Sequencing was performed on peripheral blood, taken on day 0 of AZD1222 vaccination. These receptors all stem from an adult in good health. The CDR3 runs from the conserved cysteine through the conserved F or W. D genes are given only for firm matches. Rows give clone size only sometimes, using once, few, many, or a class for an expanded clone.

NA | TRBJ1-1 | once | 15 | TRBV7-8 | CASSGQIQENTEAFF | TGTGCCAGCAGCGGCCAGATACAGGAGAACACTGAAGCTTTCTTT
NA | TRBJ1-5 | once | 15 | TRBV19 | CASSIRRDGNQPQHF | TGTGCCAGTAGTATCCGTCGGGACGGTAATCAGCCCCAGCATTTT
NA | TRBJ1-4 | NA | 16 | TRBV7-9 | CASSWAPTGTNEKLFF | TGTGCCAGCAGCTGGGCCCCAACAGGGACTAATGAAAAACTGTTTTTT
NA | TRBJ2-7 | NA | 14 | TRBV7-2 | CASSPRFVSYEQYF | TGTGCCAGCAGCCCCCGATTTGTCTCCTACGAGCAGTACTTC
TRBD1 | TRBJ1-2 | NA | 12 | TRBV30 | CAWSVRGPGYTF | TGTGCCTGGAGTGTGAGGGGGCCCGGCTACACCTTC
NA | TRBJ1-1 | NA | 14 | TRBV21-1 | CASSPREGQTEAFF | TGTGCCAGCAGCCCTCGGGAAGGGCAAACTGAAGCTTTCTTT
TRBD2 | TRBJ2-1 | NA | 15 | TRBV7-3 | CASSFRTSGGNEQFF | TGTGCCAGCAGCTTTCGGACTAGCGGGGGCAATGAGCAGTTCTTC
NA | TRBJ1-4 | NA | 13 | TRBV7-7 | CATRNIQNEKLFF | TGTGCTACGCGTAACATCCAGAATGAAAAACTGTTTTTT
NA | TRBJ1-4 | NA | 13 | TRBV6-5 | CASSYQGDEKLFF | TGTGCCAGCAGTTACCAGGGCGATGAAAAACTGTTTTTT
TRBD1 | TRBJ1-2 | NA | 12 | TRBV30 | CAWDRTGVLYTF | TGTGCCTGGGATCGAACAGGGGTGCTCTACACCTTC
TRBD1 | TRBJ1-5 | NA | 13 | TRBV25-1 | CASSAQGNQPQHF | TGTGCCAGCAGTGCACAGGGGAATCAGCCCCAGCATTTT
NA | TRBJ1-2 | NA | 13 | TRBV12-3/TRBV12-4 | CATAKEYGPGYTF | TGTGCCACCGCCAAGGAATACGGGCCGGGCTACACCTTC
TRBD2 | TRBJ2-2 | NA | 15 | TRBV5-1 | CASSLLAGASGELFF | TGCGCCAGCAGCTTGTTAGCGGGCGCCTCCGGGGAGCTGTTTTTT
TRBD2 | TRBJ2-5 | NA | 15 | TRBV11-1 | CASSSGTSGVGTQYF | TGTGCCAGCAGCTCCGGGACTAGCGGAGTGGGGACCCAGTACTTC
TRBD2 | TRBJ2-3 | NA | 15 | TRBV11-2 | CASSLAGGVTDTQYF | TGTGCCAGCAGTTTAGCGGGAGGGGTGACAGATACGCAGTATTTT
NA | TRBJ1-6 | NA | 15 | TRBV6-5 | CASSYTGTENSPLHF | TGTGCCAGCAGTTATACCGGGACGGAGAATTCACCCCTCCACTTT
TRBD2 | TRBJ2-5 | NA | 17 | TRBV19 | CASTPPRTSGGPQTQYF | TGTGCCAGTACCCCACCGCGCACTAGCGGGGGCCCGCAGACCCAGTACTTC
NA | TRBJ2-6 | NA | 17 | TRBV18 | CASSPQGPQGGANVLTF | TGTGCCAGCTCACCACAGGGGCCCCAGGGGGGGGCCAACGTCCTGACTTTC
NA | TRBJ1-3 | NA | 14 | TRBV7-9 | CASSQQFPGNTIYF | TGTGCCAGCAGCCAGCAATTCCCTGGAAACACCATATATTTT
NA | TRBJ1-1 | once | 12 | TRBV15 | CATSRDSGEAFF | TGTGCCACCAGCAGAGATAGCGGTGAAGCTTTCTTT
NA | TRBJ2-5 | NA | 14 | TRBV5-6 | CASGDRRARETQYF | TGTGCCAGCGGCGATAGGAGGGCCCGGGAGACCCAGTACTTC
NA | TRBJ1-1 | NA | 12 | TRBV6-2/TRBV6-3 | CASSYVQNEAFF | TGTGCCAGCAGTTACGTACAGAATGAAGCTTTCTTT
NA | TRBJ1-3 | NA | 15 | TRBV30 | CAWSPPRGNGNTIYF | TGTGCCTGGAGTCCCCCGCGGGGGAATGGAAACACCATATATTTT
NA | TRBJ1-1 | NA | 14 | TRBV10-2 | CASSGQGRNTEAFF | TGCGCCAGCAGTGGGCAGGGTCGGAACACTGAAGCTTTCTTT
NA | TRBJ2-5 | few | 13 | TRBV11-2 | CASSFQGEETQYF | TGTGCCAGCAGCTTCCAGGGAGAAGAGACCCAGTACTTC
NA | TRBJ2-2 | NA | 14 | TRBV18 | CASSPPQGTGELFF | TGTGCCAGCTCACCACCCCAGGGCACCGGGGAGCTGTTTTTT
NA | TRBJ2-1 | once | 15 | TRBV9 | CASSLGHITYNEQFF | TGTGCCAGCAGCCTGGGACACATTACTTACAATGAGCAGTTCTTC